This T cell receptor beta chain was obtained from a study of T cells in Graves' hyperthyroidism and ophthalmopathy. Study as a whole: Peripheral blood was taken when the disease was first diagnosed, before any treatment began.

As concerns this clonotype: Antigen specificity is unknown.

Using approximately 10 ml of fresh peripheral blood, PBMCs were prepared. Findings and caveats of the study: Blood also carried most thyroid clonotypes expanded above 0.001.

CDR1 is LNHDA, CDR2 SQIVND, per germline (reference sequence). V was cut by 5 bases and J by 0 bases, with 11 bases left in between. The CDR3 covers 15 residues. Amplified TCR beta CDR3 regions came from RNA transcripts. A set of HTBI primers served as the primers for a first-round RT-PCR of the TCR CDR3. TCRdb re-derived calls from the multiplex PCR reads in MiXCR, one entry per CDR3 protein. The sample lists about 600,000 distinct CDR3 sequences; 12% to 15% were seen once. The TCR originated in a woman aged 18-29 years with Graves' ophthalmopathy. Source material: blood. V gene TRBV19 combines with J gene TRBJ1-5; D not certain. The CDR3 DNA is TGTGCCAGTAGTGCCGGGTTGAATAGCAATCAGCCCCAGCATTTT. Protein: CASSAGLNSNQPQHF. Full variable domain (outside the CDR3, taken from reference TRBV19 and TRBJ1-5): DGGITQSPKYLFRKEGQNVTLSCEQNLNHDAMYWYRQDPGQGLRLIYYSQIVNDFQKGDIAEGYSVSREKKESFPLTVTSAQKNPTAFYLCASSAGLNSNQPQHFGDGTRLSIL.